The TCR beta chain under discussion was sequenced for a study of a mutant IDH1 vaccine in newly diagnosed glioma. Method: immunoSEQ multiplex PCR; TCRdb's copy keeps in-frame clones and lacks some. The repertoire includes 25,000 to 30,000 clones, around 85% of them detected once, and 7.2% sits in the top ten. Time point in this sample: week 5, during vaccination. A single vaccine dose contained 300 ug of mutant IDH1 20-mer peptide, and topical imiquimod was used with it. A remark on this clone: Its matching antigen is unknown.

With 4 bases removed from V and 5 bases from J, the gap between germline ends came to 15 bases. CDR1 is MDHEN and CDR2 is SYDVKM in the germline V gene. This CDR3 has 14 residues. This specimen consisted of PBMCs, obtained from a glioma patient whose treatment included an IDH1 peptide vaccine. This chain uses TRBV28 with TRBJ2-7; perhaps TRBD2 as D (6 bases). The sequence came from a man aged 40-55 years with glioma. Some clones in this sample may be carry-over from other donors' samples. The CDR3 sequence: CASSSPGTSHEQYF. The CDR3 region has the DNA TGTGCCAGCAGTTCCCCCGGGACTTCCCACGAGCAGTACTTC.